A single sample gave rise to the 3 T cell receptor beta chains below, sequenced in a study of blood T cell repertoires in COVID-19. Here immunoSEQ multiplex PCR was the method, and the copy in TCRdb shows in-frame clones only, minus some. The data hold roughly 300,000 clones, with approximately 83% observed a single time. The source material was peripheral blood. The source of these receptors is a woman aged 50 to 65 who had recovered from COVID-19.

This sequence joins TRBV4-1 and TRBJ1-2; 10 bases match TRBD1. Germline CDR1 MGHRA, CDR2 YSYEKL. The ends lost 1 base at V and 4 bases at J; junction bases unmatched: 6. This CDR3 has 16 residues. The CDR3 nucleotides read TGCGCCAGCAGCCAAGGACAGGGGGCGCGAGGCTATGGCTACACCTTC. Its protein is CASSQGQGARGYGYTF.

V gene TRBV18 combines with J gene TRBJ2-4; weak D call: TRBD2 (5 bases). V lost 3 bases and J 0 bases, leaving 9 bases between the germline ends. This CDR3 has 15 residues. CDR1 and CDR2 (germline): KGHSH, LQKENI. CDR3: CASSPPAEAKNIQYF. CDR3 nucleotide sequence: TGTGCCAGCTCACCCCCAGCGGAAGCCAAAAACATTCAGTACTTC.

V gene TRBV29-1 combines with J gene TRBJ2-1, with TRBD1 identical over 9 bases. The CDR3 totals 14 residues. V dropped 7 bases and J dropped 10; count of bases not matched to a gene: 14. Looked up from germline, CDR1 is SQVTM and CDR2 is ANQGSEA. The CDR3 here is CSAFEQGAMNEQFF. In nucleotides, the CDR3 is TGCAGCGCCTTCGAACAGGGGGCTATGAACGAGCAGTTCTTC.